A selection of T cell receptor beta chains follows, all from one sample in a study of CD8+ T cells in alopecia areata. Using immunoSEQ multiplex PCR, the repertoire was profiled, and TCRdb retains in-frame clones only, with some absent. The table records 100,000 to 150,000 clones, less than 80% of them present only once. The sample comprised CD4+ T cells sorted from blood. The receptors come from a human donor in good health. CDR3s leave out the opening cysteine and the closing phenylalanine or tryptophan. A D gene is named only where the DNA matches it firmly. Rows give clone size only sometimes, using once, few, many, or a class for an expanded clone.

CDR3: ASSRLTGRSTDEQF; D: -; size: -; V: TRBV4-1
CDR3: ASSLKGDSPLH; D: -; size: -; V: TRBV27
CDR3: ASSAPGQLAGNTIY; D: -; size: -; V: TRBV6-1
CDR3: ASSSTGNGYT; D: -; size: -; V: TRBV7-9
CDR3: AGRGFTDTQY; D: -; size: few; V: TRBV30
CDR3: AWRGDGLNTEAF; D: -; size: -; V: TRBV30
CDR3: ASSEVPTGSQY; D: -; size: -; V: TRBV2
CDR3: ASGLMDVSNQPQH; D: -; size: -; V: TRBV12-5
CDR3: AWGRNLGAGGDTQY; D: -; size: few; V: TRBV30
CDR3: SVGEMGNTIY; D: -; size: once; V: TRBV29-1
CDR3: ASSGASGAGANVLT; D: -; size: once; V: TRBV18
CDR3: ASSLEGVDEQY; D: -; size: few; V: TRBV5-6
CDR3: ASSLRGSNQPQH; D: -; size: once; V: TRBV5-6
CDR3: ASSYLGQGKQY; D: TRBD1; size: -; V: TRBV11-2
CDR3: ASSQSRDNQPQH; D: -; size: -; V: TRBV4-1
CDR3: SVASQGLEKLF; D: -; size: -; V: TRBV29-1
CDR3: SATGGGQETQY; D: TRBD2; size: -; V: TRBV29-1
CDR3: SVGIGSGHQDLYEQY; D: -; size: few; V: TRBV29-1
CDR3: ASSRQGGTVQETQY; D: -; size: -; V: TRBV5-1
CDR3: ASRNGPQETQY; D: -; size: -; V: TRBV6-5
CDR3: SVVTGGRETQY; D: TRBD1; size: -; V: TRBV29-1
CDR3: AWSVAARHQETQY; D: -; size: -; V: TRBV30
CDR3: ASTRAGGSYEQY; D: TRBD2; size: -; V: TRBV19
CDR3: ASSSLPGGGDGYT; D: TRBD1; size: -; V: TRBV7-9
CDR3: ASSLASGAGGRETQY; D: TRBD1; size: once; V: TRBV5-1
CDR3: AWSALGQRGETQY; D: TRBD2; size: few; V: TRBV30
CDR3: ASSLGLGEETQY; D: -; size: once; V: TRBV5-1
CDR3: ASSAGTEAF; D: -; size: medium-sized; V: TRBV2
CDR3: AWSVVKPGLAGGADTQY; D: TRBD2; size: -; V: TRBV30
CDR3: ASSEALGRSYNEQF; D: -; size: once; V: TRBV2
CDR3: ASSHPRGQDTDTQY; D: TRBD1; size: few; V: TRBV4-1
CDR3: ASSEAMPRQY; D: -; size: -; V: TRBV2
CDR3: SVRQGWGGYT; D: TRBD1; size: -; V: TRBV29-1
CDR3: SAGRGQEDTEAF; D: -; size: -; V: TRBV29-1
CDR3: AWGQGGLGSGNTIY; D: TRBD1; size: -; V: TRBV30
CDR3: ASSLDRGSTEAF; D: -; size: -; V: TRBV11-2
CDR3: ASSLKETQY; D: -; size: -; V: TRBV7-2
CDR3: ASSRTLQETQY; D: -; size: few; V: TRBV14
CDR3: ASSVGSQRGTQY; D: -; size: -; V: TRBV9
CDR3: AWRAFKNIQY; D: -; size: -; V: TRBV30
CDR3: ASSQIGTSSLEQY; D: TRBD2; size: -; V: TRBV4-1
CDR3: ASSDFGTGDNEQF; D: TRBD1; size: -; V: TRBV2
CDR3: ASSTLRGQTSTDTQY; D: TRBD1; size: once; V: TRBV18
CDR3: ASSALTTVNYGYT; D: -; size: once; V: TRBV27
CDR3: ASSSGTGPPQH; D: TRBD1; size: -; V: TRBV5-1
CDR3: SAREGYT; D: -; size: -; V: TRBV20-1
CDR3: ASSSDRGSNQPQH; D: TRBD1; size: -; V: TRBV6-5
CDR3: SVQGWDTEAF; D: -; size: -; V: TRBV29-1
CDR3: AWRQTGNYGYT; D: -; size: -; V: TRBV30
CDR3: ASSLVGNYGYT; D: -; size: -; V: TRBV5-4
CDR3: ASSQEVNRGDTEAF; D: TRBD1; size: few; V: TRBV4-1